These 22 T cell receptor beta chains originate from one sample sequenced in a study of neoadjuvant anti-PD-1 for oral cavity cancer. Clones were read by immunoSEQ multiplex PCR, and TCRdb kept only the in-frame ones, dropping some. Of about 15,000 clones in the sample, about 61% were seen once. This specimen was PBMCs, taken before nivolumab (anti-PD-1) treatment. The receptors originated from a person aged 40 to 85 with oral cavity squamous cell carcinoma.

CDR3 in DNA: TGTGCCAGCAGTCAGGGAGATTCCGAGCAGTACTTC. Its protein is CASSQGDSEQYF. V gene TRBV6-5 combines with J gene TRBJ2-7; the D gene could be TRBD1 or TRBD2 (5 bases each). V lost 5 bases to trimming and J lost 6 bases, with 11 bases between them. CDR1 MNHEY and CDR2 SVGAGI come from the germline V gene. The CDR3 length is 12 residues.

By sample fraction, this clone is medium-sized (0.01 to 0.1%). V usage is TRBV25-1 and J usage is TRBJ2-1, with D perhaps matching TRBD2 (7 bases). Looked up from germline, CDR1 is MGHDK and CDR2 is SYGVNS. This CDR3 contains 13 residues. Deletions cut 3 bases from V and 8 bases from J, with 11 bases between. The CDR3 nucleotides are TGTGCCAGCAGTGACGGGGGGCTGGATGAGCAGTTCTTC. Residues: CASSDGGLDEQFF. Supplemented by reference TRBV25-1 and TRBJ2-1, the full variable domain reads EADIYQTPRYLVIGTGKKITLECSQTMGHDKMYWYQQDPGMELHLIHYSYGVNSTEKGDLSSESTVSRIRTEHFPLTLESARPSHTSQYLCASSDGGLDEQFFGPGTRLTVL.

This clone was detected only a few times. The rearrangement joins TRBV19 to TRBJ2-4; TRBD2 might be the D (5 bases). The ends were cut back, 4 bases at V and 9 bases at J, with 13 bases in the middle. The CDR3 has 13 amino acids. Per the germline V gene, CDR1 is LNHDA and CDR2 is SQIVND (reference sequence). CDR3 nucleotides: TGTGCCAGTAGTACCCCGACTAAGGGCATTCAGTACTTC. It encodes CASSTPTKGIQYF.

CDR3 sequence (DNA): TGTGCCAGCAGTGGACAGGGGGCCCTCGGCGAGCAGTACTTC. Protein sequence: CASSGQGALGEQYF. This chain uses TRBV6-1 with TRBJ2-7; TRBD1 matches at 10 bases. Germline CDR1 and CDR2: MNHNS and SASEGT. This CDR3 is 14 amino acids long. V dropped 4 bases and J dropped 6; count of bases not matched to a gene: 6.

This clone has just a few counts. V gene TRBV7-9 combines with J gene TRBJ1-4, with D uncertain. This CDR3 spans 14 amino acids. Trimming shortened V by 7 bases and J by 5 bases, and 14 bases separated the two germline ends. CDR1 and CDR2 (germline): SEHNR, FQNEAQ (reference sequence). DNA for the CDR3: TGTGCCAGCACCGTTTCCGGGCTGAATGAAAAACTGTTTTTT. It translates to CASTVSGLNEKLFF.

The rearrangement joins TRBV15 to TRBJ1-1, with TRBD1 matching over 8 bases. Per the germline V gene, CDR1 is LNHNV and CDR2 is YYDKDF (reference sequence). Trimming took 8 bases from V and 7 from J; bases not matched to a gene: 6. This CDR3 is built from 12 residues. The CDR3 protein is CATDRGTGEAFF. The CDR3 DNA is TGTGCCACCGACAGGGGAACGGGTGAAGCTTTCTTT.

The chain has TRBV4-2 and TRBJ2-7; D is perhaps TRBD1 (6 bases). The germline gives CDR1 LGHNA, CDR2 YNFKEQ. The CDR3 runs 14 residues. The V and J ends lost 1 base and 4 bases respectively, with 11 bases between them. This CDR3 is CASSQGTGKYEQYF. The CDR3 coding sequence is TGTGCCAGCAGCCAAGGCACAGGGAAATACGAGCAGTACTTC.

The chain has TRBV10-3 and TRBJ2-7, with D perhaps matching TRBD1 (5 bases). The CDR3 has 12 amino acids. The ends were cut back, 6 bases at V and 2 bases at J, with 8 bases in the middle. The V gene's germline CDR1 is ENHRY and CDR2 SYGVKD. CDR3 DNA: TGTGCCATCAGAGACAGACCCTACGAGCAGTACTTC. This translates into CAIRDRPYEQYF.

CDR3 region: CAINLSLAGVPEGETQYF. CDR3 DNA: TGTGCCATCAATCTCAGCCTAGCGGGAGTCCCGGAAGGGGAGACCCAGTACTTC. The chain carries TRBV10-3 and TRBJ2-5; 10 bases align to TRBD2. The germline gives CDR1 ENHRY, CDR2 SYGVKD. This CDR3 is built from 18 residues. V was clipped by 7 bases and J by 5 bases; unmatched bases: 19.

The V and J genes are TRBV4-2 and TRBJ2-7, with 14 bases identical to TRBD2. Germline assignment: CDR1 LGHNA and CDR2 YNFKEQ. This CDR3 is 19 amino acids long. V dropped 5 bases and J dropped 1; count of bases not matched to a gene: 13. Written as DNA, the CDR3 is TGTGCCAGCAGCTCTCTGGGACTAGCGGGAGCGGTTGCGTCCTACGAGCAGTACTTC. Its translation: CASSSLGLAGAVASYEQYF.

This chain joins TRBV10-2 and TRBJ2-7, with D possibly being TRBD1 (5 bases). Trimming cost V 1 base and J 6 bases, with 13 bases left between them. Germline CDR1 and CDR2: WSHSY and SAAADI. This CDR3 contains 14 residues. The CDR3 DNA sequence: TGCGCCAGCAGTGAGTACAGGACGTCAAGCGAGCAGTACTTC. Translating gives CASSEYRTSSEQYF.

J is TRBJ2-7 and V is TRBV5-1; possible D gene TRBD2, 5 bases. CDR1 SGHRS and CDR2 YFSETQ come from the germline V gene. The CDR3 has 14 residues. Trimming took 8 bases from V and 6 from J, leaving 21 bases between them. The CDR3 DNA follows: TGCGCCAGTGGGAGAGACTTGGAGCCCCGCGAGCAGTACTTC. The encoded protein is CASGRDLEPREQYF.

This chain connects TRBV5-1 to TRBJ2-3; 10 bases fit TRBD2. The V segment lost 6 bases and the J segment 1 base; nucleotides outside the gene matches: 8. The germline gives CDR1 SGHRS, CDR2 YFSETQ. CDR3 length: 16 amino acids. CDR3 protein: CASTPAGGVGTDTQYF. The CDR3 coding sequence is TGCGCCAGCACTCCAGCGGGAGGGGTAGGCACAGATACGCAGTATTTT.

Worth noting for this clone: The DNA is omitted, as the CDR3 cannot be located on it reliably, and the CDR3 follows TCRdb's listing. J is TRBJ1-2 and V is TRBV6-6. Germline loops: CDR1 MNHNY, CDR2 SVGAGI (reference sequence). A total of 16 residues make up the CDR3, ends included. The CDR3 here is CASSSSVNGGDYGYTF.

The sample holds a few counts of this clone. The chain couples TRBV5-1 to TRBJ1-3; 10 bases align to TRBD1. V trimming: 3 bases; J trimming: 4 bases; junction bases outside the gene matches: 10. The CDR3 spans 17 residues. CDR1 SGHRS and CDR2 YFSETQ come from the germline V gene. The CDR3 here is CASSSTPGQGRGNTIYF. The CDR3 DNA is TGCGCCAGCAGCTCTACACCGGGACAGGGGAGAGGAAACACCATATATTTT.

This chain connects TRBV30 to TRBJ2-7; 7 bases agree with TRBD1. The V gene's germline CDR1 is GTSNPN and CDR2 SVGIG (reference sequence). V was pared by 7 bases and J by 3 bases, with 6 bases of the junction left unmatched. This CDR3 spans 12 amino acids. Here the CDR3 reads CASTTGNYEQYF. The CDR3 nucleotides are TGTGCCTCCACGACAGGGAACTACGAGCAGTACTTC.

This chain joins TRBV6-5 and TRBJ2-2; 7 bases agree with TRBD1. Trimming removed 7 bases from V and 1 base from J; junction bases left unmatched: 6. Per the germline V gene, CDR1 is MNHEY and CDR2 is SVGAGI. The CDR3 runs 15 residues. In nucleotides, the CDR3 is TGTGCCAGCACAAGAGACAGGGTGAACACCGGGGAGCTGTTTTTT. Its translation: CASTRDRVNTGELFF.

The rearrangement joins TRBV4-2 to TRBJ2-2; 8 bases are a match to TRBD2. CDR3 length: 17 amino acids. V lost 4 bases and J lost 4; bases outside the gene matches: 11. CDR1 is LGHNA and CDR2 is YNFKEQ in the germline V gene. CDR3 residues: CASSPSLAGDGTGELFF. CDR3 coding DNA: TGTGCCAGCAGCCCCTCTCTAGCGGGCGACGGCACCGGGGAGCTGTTTTTT.

The rearrangement uses TRBV6-6 and TRBJ1-2; no firm D call. The CDR3 sequence is 14 residues long. CDR1 is MNHNY and CDR2 is SVGAGI in the germline V gene (reference sequence). Between the trimmed V and J ends, which lost 5 bases and 4 bases, there was a span of 14 bases. The CDR3 region is CASSSVGGGYGYTF. The DNA for the CDR3 is TGTGCCAGCAGTAGCGTAGGAGGCGGCTATGGCTACACCTTC.

The chain employs TRBV10-2 and TRBJ2-2; 7 nucleotides align to TRBD1. Germline CDR1 WSHSY, CDR2 SAAADI. Unmatched junction bases numbered 6, after V lost 6 bases and J lost 2 bases. The CDR3 has 15 amino acids. The CDR3 DNA sequence: TGCGCCAGCAGGAAAGGGACAGTTAACACCGGGGAGCTGTTTTTT. Translating gives CASRKGTVNTGELFF.

The chain has TRBV6-6 and TRBJ1-3; 7 nucleotides match TRBD1. The germline V gene has CDR1 MNHNY and CDR2 SVGAGI (reference sequence). With 5 bases clipped from V and 2 bases from J, the junction kept 3 bases outside the gene matches. This CDR3 is 14 amino acids long. The CDR3 DNA sequence: TGTGCCAGCAGTCAGACAGGGACTGGAAACACCATATATTTT. This gives the protein CASSQTGTGNTIYF.

This clone appeared a few times. CDR3 residues: CASSLGLGREYNEQFF. For the CDR3, the DNA is TGTGCCAGCAGCTTGGGACTAGGGCGGGAATACAATGAGCAGTTCTTC. The chain employs TRBV7-3 and TRBJ2-1; 8 nucleotides agree with TRBD2. Unmatched junction bases numbered 8, after V lost 3 bases and J lost 4 bases. Per the germline V gene, CDR1 is SGHTA and CDR2 is FQGTGA. The CDR3 consists of 16 residues.